The rows below give T cell receptor beta chains drawn from one sample of a study of blood T cell repertoires in COVID-19. Data came from immunoSEQ multiplex PCR; TCRdb stores just in-frame clones and leaves some out. In the table there are 360,000 or so clones, around nine tenths of which are singletons. The source material was PBMCs or T cells enriched from blood (not recorded which). The receptors here all came from a woman aged 30 to 39 who had been exposed to COVID-19. Each CDR3 is given with its conserved first and last residue. The D gene is left open where the match is weak.

D | J | V | DNA | CDR3
. | TRBJ2-2 | TRBV11-3 | TGTGCCAGCAGCCGAAGAGAGGGTAAAGCCGGGGAGCTGTTTTTT | CASSRREGKAGELFF
TRBD1 | TRBJ1-4 | TRBV7-8 | TGTGCCAGCAGCTTAAGGGGGACAGGGACATTTAATGAAAAACTGTTTTTT | CASSLRGTGTFNEKLFF
. | TRBJ1-2 | TRBV7-3 | TGTGCCAGCAGCCCCGGGGGAGGGTTCCGCTACACCTTC | CASSPGGGFRYTF